The 32 T cell receptor beta chains given below trace back to one sample, sequenced in a study of blood T cell repertoires in COVID-19. The method was immunoSEQ multiplex PCR; TCRdb's version includes in-frame clones alone and lacks a portion of them. The sample lists some 170,000 clones, around four fifths occurring once. Material for sequencing was peripheral blood. Receptor source: a human donor in a cohort sampled during active COVID-19.

The rearrangement links TRBV18 to TRBJ2-1; 14 positions agree with TRBD2. Germline lookup yields CDR1 KGHSH and CDR2 LQKENI. The CDR3 runs to 16 residues. V dropped 5 bases and J dropped 13; count of bases not matched to a gene: 13. This CDR3 is CASSSHGLAGGHDQFF. CDR3 sequence (DNA): TGTGCCAGCTCATCCCACGGACTAGCGGGGGGACACGACCAGTTCTTC.

The chain carries TRBV30 and TRBJ1-2, with D possibly TRBD1 on 5 matching bases. The CDR3 spans 14 residues. V was shortened by 0 bases and J by 3 bases, with 11 bases between the two germline ends. From germline, CDR1 is GTSNPN and CDR2 SVGIG (reference sequence). CDR3 DNA: TGTGCCTGGAGTGTACCCAGGGCAGACTATGGCTACACCTTC. Translation gives CAWSVPRADYGYTF.

The V call is TRBV6-4, the J call TRBJ2-3, with 8 bases identical to TRBD2. Germline V gene lookup returns CDR1 MRHNA and CDR2 SNTAGT. The junction had 6 bases not matched to a gene; V was cut back by 4 bases and J by 0 bases. The CDR3 totals 16 residues. The CDR3 DNA reads as TGTGCCAGCAGTGGAACAGCGGGGGCCAGCACAGATACGCAGTATTTT. Its protein is CASSGTAGASTDTQYF.

The rearrangement joins TRBV4-3 to TRBJ2-1; 11 positions match TRBD2. CDR3 length: 17 residues. V gave up 0 bases and J gave up 5 bases; unmatched junction bases: 6. The germline gives CDR1 LGHNA, CDR2 YSLEER. In DNA, the CDR3 is TGCGCCAGCAGCCAAGAAGGAATAGCGGGAGGGAACAATGAGCAGTTCTTC. Residues: CASSQEGIAGGNNEQFF.

This chain's CDR3 is CSVEDQGGGYGYTF. DNA of the CDR3: TGCAGCGTTGAAGATCAGGGAGGCGGCTATGGCTACACCTTC. The chain joins TRBV29-1 to TRBJ1-2; possibly TRBD1 for D (5 bases). Germline assignment: CDR1 SQVTM and CDR2 ANQGSEA. V dropped 0 bases and J dropped 4 bases, with 12 bases sitting between them. This CDR3 has 14 amino acids.

This chain connects TRBV29-1 to TRBJ2-2; D is possibly TRBD2 (5 bases). The CDR3 has 12 residues. Trimming took 6 bases from V and 4 from J, leaving 9 bases between them. Per germline, CDR1 SQVTM and CDR2 ANQGSEA. CDR3 region: CSVQLATGELFF. The CDR3 DNA is TGCAGCGTCCAGCTAGCCACCGGGGAGCTGTTTTTT.

A single count supports this clone. The genes are TRBV5-1 and TRBJ2-5; 7 bases match TRBD2. V lost 4 bases, J lost 1 base, and 4 bases stayed unmatched. This CDR3 is built from 14 residues. CDR1 and CDR2 from the germline V gene are SGHRS and YFSETQ. The CDR3 is CASSKLAFQETQYF. CDR3 in DNA: TGCGCCAGCAGCAAACTAGCGTTCCAAGAGACCCAGTACTTC.

The V and J genes are TRBV10-3 and TRBJ1-2; TRBD1 aligns across 10 bases. The CDR3 totals 13 residues. V lost 10 bases, J lost 8 bases, and 10 bases stayed unmatched. Looked up from germline, CDR1 is ENHRY and CDR2 is SYGVKD. The CDR3 region is CASSTGGYGGYTF. The CDR3 DNA is TGTGCCAGCTCGACAGGGGGCTATGGAGGCTACACCTTC.

This chain uses TRBV9 with TRBJ2-7; the match to TRBD2 covers 9 bases. J gave up 0 bases and V 0 bases, and 7 bases lay outside the gene matches. The CDR3 spans 17 residues. The germline V gene encodes CDR1 SGDLS and CDR2 YYNGEE. CDR3 nucleotides: TGTGCCAGCAGCGTAGGAGATATAGCGGGGGCCTCCTACGAGCAGTACTTC. As protein: CASSVGDIAGASYEQYF.

V is TRBV10-2 and J is TRBJ2-3; maybe TRBD2 (6 bases). In germline, CDR1 is WSHSY, CDR2 SAAADI. Trimming left V 10 bases short and J 1 base short, with 15 bases between. The CDR3 contains 14 residues. This chain's CDR3 is CATGAGFGTDTQYF. CDR3 DNA: TGCGCCACTGGGGCGGGATTTGGCACAGATACGCAGTATTTT.

The chain combines TRBV27 with TRBJ2-7; TRBD2 aligns across 8 bases. The length of the CDR3 is 14 residues. From germline, CDR1 is MNHEY and CDR2 SMNVEV (reference sequence). The V gene end was trimmed by 3 bases and the J gene end by 0 bases; junction bases not matched to a gene: 1. CDR3 region: CASSFRGGSYEQYF. For the CDR3, the DNA is TGTGCCAGCAGTTTTCGGGGGGGCTCCTACGAGCAGTACTTC.

In this sample, this clone turned up once. The chain combines TRBV7-2 with TRBJ2-3; 8 positions match TRBD2. Germline assignment: CDR1 SGHTA and CDR2 FQGNSA. The CDR3 has 16 amino acids. The junction had 6 bases not matched to a gene; V was cut back by 2 bases and J by 2 bases. CDR3 nucleotides: TGTGCCAGCAGCTTATATACTAGCGGCCACACAGATACGCAGTATTTT. Encoded protein: CASSLYTSGHTDTQYF.

V is TRBV10-3 and J is TRBJ2-1, with 8 bases fitting TRBD2. The CDR3 is 15 residues long. Germline loops: CDR1 ENHRY, CDR2 SYGVKD. The trim removed 4 bases at V and 0 bases at J, leaving 2 bases unmatched. The CDR3 protein is CAISAGGNSYNEQFF. In nucleotides, the CDR3 is TGTGCCATCAGTGCGGGGGGGAACTCCTACAATGAGCAGTTCTTC.

The rearrangement joins TRBV9 to TRBJ1-5, with D maybe TRBD1 (5 bases). V was trimmed by 3 bases and J by 2 bases, leaving 6 bases between them. Germline CDR1 reads SGDLS; CDR2 reads YYNGEE. There are 13 residues in the CDR3. For the CDR3, the DNA is TGTGCCAGCAGCGGGGGGGGCAATCAGCCCCAGCATTTT. Its translation is CASSGGGNQPQHF. The variable domain in full, completed from reference TRBV9 and TRBJ1-5, reads DSGVTQTPKHLITATGQRVTLRCSPRSGDLSVYWYQQSLDQGLQFLIQYYNGEERAKGNILERFSAQQFPDLHSELNLSSLELGDSALYFCASSGGGNQPQHFGDGTRLSIL.

The chain joins TRBV9 to TRBJ1-3, with D possibly being TRBD1 (6 bases). The V gene lost 3 bases and the J gene lost 1 base, with 14 bases spanning the gap. CDR1 SGDLS and CDR2 YYNGEE come from the germline V gene. The CDR3 has 16 amino acids. This CDR3 is CASSAPTQGSGNTIYF. The CDR3 DNA reads as TGTGCCAGCAGCGCCCCCACCCAGGGGTCTGGAAACACCATATATTTT. Complete variable domain (other parts from reference TRBV9 and TRBJ1-3): DSGVTQTPKHLITATGQRVTLRCSPRSGDLSVYWYQQSLDQGLQFLIQYYNGEERAKGNILERFSAQQFPDLHSELNLSSLELGDSALYFCASSAPTQGSGNTIYFGEGSWLTVV.

The V and J genes are TRBV18 and TRBJ1-4, with D possibly matching TRBD1 (5 bases). This CDR3 region has 13 residues. V was trimmed by 6 bases and J by 1 base, leaving 6 bases between them. CDR1 is KGHSH, CDR2 LQKENI, per germline. The CDR3 region has the DNA TGTGCCAGCTCCGACAGAACTAATGAAAAACTGTTTTTT. Protein sequence: CASSDRTNEKLFF. The variable domain in full, with the rest retrieved from reference TRBV18 and TRBJ1-4, is NAGVMQNPRHLVRRRGQEARLRCSPMKGHSHVYWYRQLPEEGLKFMVYLQKENIIDESGMPKERFSAEFPKEGPSILRIQQVVRGDSAAYFCASSDRTNEKLFFGSGTQLSVL.

A single count supports this clone. The chain carries TRBV7-7 and TRBJ2-2, with 8 bases that match TRBD1. The trim removed 4 bases at V and 6 bases at J, leaving 7 bases unmatched. Germline V gene data show CDR1 as SSHAT and CDR2 as FNYEAQ (reference sequence). The CDR3 is 15 amino acids. The CDR3 bases are TGTGCCAGCAGCTCAATAGGACAGGGCGCCGGGGAGCTGTTTTTT. Translated: CASSSIGQGAGELFF.

The rearrangement uses TRBV4-3 and TRBJ2-2; a possible D gene is TRBD1 (6 bases). Germline CDR1 and CDR2: LGHNA and YSLEER. This CDR3 spans 16 amino acids. V shed 4 bases and J shed 0 bases, with 12 bases lying between them. The CDR3 protein is CASSPTDSPNTGELFF. The CDR3 nucleotides read TGCGCCAGCAGCCCTACGGACAGCCCGAACACCGGGGAGCTGTTTTTT.

This clone was seen only once. V and J are TRBV27 and TRBJ1-5; D is undetermined. There are 17 residues in the CDR3. The V gene's germline CDR1 is MNHEY and CDR2 SMNVEV (reference sequence). Trimming removed 5 bases from V and 2 bases from J, with 19 bases in between. The CDR3 region is CASSLLRDYNGNQPQHF. The DNA for the CDR3 is TGTGCCAGCAGTCTATTGAGAGACTACAACGGCAATCAGCCCCAGCATTTT.

This chain joins TRBV2 and TRBJ2-5; 12 bases align to TRBD2. The V gene end was trimmed by 2 bases and the J gene end by 6 bases; junction bases not matched to a gene: 10. Per germline, CDR1 SNHLY and CDR2 FYNNEI. CDR3 length: 17 residues. The DNA of the CDR3 is TGTGCCAGCAGTGAACTAGCGGGGGGGCTTAGTTTGAAGACCCAGTACTTC. Residues: CASSELAGGLSLKTQYF.

This clone was seen just once. The rearrangement joins TRBV5-4 to TRBJ2-1, with 7 bases fitting TRBD1. Germline V gene data show CDR1 as SGHNT and CDR2 as YYREEE (reference sequence). There are 14 residues in the CDR3. J was trimmed by 6 bases and V by 3 bases; bases with no gene match: 6. As DNA, the CDR3 is TGTGCCAGCAGCTCGAAGGCAGGGGGCAATGAGCAGTTCTTC. Encoded protein: CASSSKAGGNEQFF.

The chain couples TRBV20-1 to TRBJ2-3; D is perhaps TRBD2 (5 bases). The CDR3 has 13 amino acids. Trimming left V 3 bases short and J 4 bases short, with 11 bases between. CDR1 and CDR2 (germline): DFQATT, SNEGSKA (reference sequence). CDR3 sequence reads: CSASWERPDTQYF. CDR3 in DNA: TGCAGTGCTAGTTGGGAGCGCCCAGATACGCAGTATTTT.

The chain joins TRBV2 to TRBJ2-2; a weak D match, TRBD2 (6 bases). The CDR3 consists of 15 residues. CDR1 SNHLY and CDR2 FYNNEI come from the germline V gene. V lost 6 bases and J 0 bases, leaving 11 bases between the germline ends. CDR3 region: CASRLAEANTGELFF. DNA for the CDR3: TGTGCCAGCAGATTAGCGGAGGCGAACACCGGGGAGCTGTTTTTT.

This clone occurred once. V and J are TRBV7-2 and TRBJ2-1, with 10 bases that match TRBD2. The CDR3 totals 18 residues. Unmatched junction bases numbered 12, after V lost 7 bases and J lost 0 bases. Germline CDR1 and CDR2: SGHTA and FQGNSA. This CDR3 is CASIPKGAGGASYNEQFF. As DNA, the CDR3 is TGTGCCAGCATCCCCAAGGGAGCGGGAGGGGCCTCCTACAATGAGCAGTTCTTC.

The table lists this clone with a count of one. CDR3 nucleotides: TGCGCCAGCAGCCAGGGAGGGTTACAAGATACGCAGTATTTT. It codes for CASSQGGLQDTQYF. The chain employs TRBV4-3 and TRBJ2-3; 7 bases are shared with TRBD2. CDR1 is LGHNA, CDR2 YSLEER, per germline. This CDR3 region has 14 residues. Unmatched junction bases numbered 5, after V lost 3 bases and J lost 5 bases.

This clone was detected only a few times. The chain recombines TRBV5-1 with TRBJ2-2; D may be TRBD2 (6 bases). The germline gives CDR1 SGHRS, CDR2 YFSETQ. The CDR3 has 15 amino acids. The germline V and J ends were trimmed by 4 bases and 8 bases, with 18 bases remaining between them. Here the CDR3 DNA reads TGCGCCAGCAGCAAAACCGGGAGCGAGACGGGGGAGCTGTTTTTT. Protein product: CASSKTGSETGELFF.

There are a few counts of this clone. CDR3 in DNA: TGTGCCAGCAGCTTAGCAGGGGGTAATTCACCCCTCCACTTT. This sequence encodes CASSLAGGNSPLHF. The gene calls are TRBV11-3 and TRBJ1-6; 7 bases map to TRBD1. V dropped 1 base and J dropped 6; count of bases not matched to a gene: 0. Germline CDR1 SGHNT, CDR2 YENEEA. This CDR3 comprises 14 residues.

The chain joins TRBV2 to TRBJ1-5; D is perhaps TRBD1 (5 bases). CDR3 length equals 14 residues. The V and J ends lost 3 bases and 6 bases respectively, with 12 bases between them. Germline assignment: CDR1 SNHLY and CDR2 FYNNEI. The CDR3, as DNA: TGTGCCAGCAGTGAGGGGGGACGGACTCAGCCCCAGCATTTT. Encoded protein: CASSEGGRTQPQHF.

The rearrangement uses TRBV15 and TRBJ2-5; D remains unclear. Trimming left V 7 bases short and J 7 bases short, with 19 bases between. The CDR3 runs 14 residues. Germline assignment: CDR1 LNHNV and CDR2 YYDKDF (reference sequence). The DNA for the CDR3 is TGTGCCACCAACGAGTTCCAGATTTCAGGGACCCAGTACTTC. Protein sequence: CATNEFQISGTQYF. Complete variable domain (other parts from reference TRBV15 and TRBJ2-5): DAMVIQNPRYQVTQFGKPVTLSCSQTLNHNVMYWYQQKSSQAPKLLFHYYDKDFNNEADTPDNFQSRRPNTSFCFLDIRSPGLGDTAMYLCATNEFQISGTQYFGPGTRLLVL.

The J gene is TRBJ2-7, the V gene TRBV10-3; 9 bases are shared with TRBD1. CDR3 length equals 13 residues. Germline-derived CDR1 and CDR2 are ENHRY and SYGVKD. Germline trimming cut 7 bases from V and 5 bases from J; bases unmatched to any gene: 6. The CDR3 DNA is TGTGCCATCACCACAGGGGGCTGGGACGAGCAGTACTTC. Its protein product is CAITTGGWDEQYF.

V usage is TRBV7-9 and J usage is TRBJ2-5, with D perhaps matching TRBD1 (5 bases). Between the trimmed V and J ends, which lost 5 bases and 1 base, there was a span of 11 bases. The CDR3 loop spans 14 amino acids. Germline V gene lookup returns CDR1 SEHNR and CDR2 FQNEAQ (reference sequence). Here the CDR3 reads CASSSRVGQETQYF. The CDR3 DNA reads TGTGCCAGCAGCAGCAGGGTTGGCCAAGAGACCCAGTACTTC.

The V call is TRBV4-2, the J call TRBJ1-2, with D unresolved. This CDR3 region has 16 residues. The V end lost 4 bases, the J end lost 1 base, and 16 bases lay between the germline ends. In germline, CDR1 is LGHNA, CDR2 YNFKEQ. The CDR3, as DNA: TGTGCCAGCAGCCCTGTGGTGGCAGGCGTTAACTATGGCTACACCTTC. It codes for CASSPVVAGVNYGYTF.